This TCR beta chain was recovered during a study of tumor-infiltrating lymphocytes in primary liver carcinoma. Study at large: There were roughly 3.65 to 7.13 million productive TCRbeta reads per sample, a yield similar across tissue types. Regarding the study as a whole: Only around 7-25% of top clones occurred in all five tumor regions.

This clonotype was observed a single time. Antigen: not known. Without the conserved terminal phenylalanine or tryptophan, this CDR3 likely stems from a read error. Trimming took 5 bases from V and 5 from J, leaving 12 bases between them. The CDR3 is 13 residues long. Co-extracting RNA and DNA was done with roughly 17-32 mg of unsorted bulk tissue as input. TCR beta cDNA came from about 500 ng total RNA, primed with a constant-region primer. ARM-PCR, slightly modified, supplied the TCR beta libraries through three nested multiplex PCR rounds. The first two PCR rounds used TRBV1-TRBV30 primers with a Cbeta primer, 10 cycles each. TCRdb reprocessed the multiplex PCR reads via MiXCR and lists one record per CDR3 protein. The sample records 110,000 or so distinct CDR3 sequences, around 84% being singletons.

This chain links TRBV12-3 or TRBV12-4 with TRBJ2-5; D perhaps matches TRBD2 (5 bases). This receptor was taken from a man aged 40-55 years with primary liver carcinoma and hepatitis B virus infection. Sequenced sample: liver tumor tissue from sampling region 3. Subset in this sample: tumor region T3, left-lateral pole. The CDR3: CASSMSGVETQYY. The CDR3 DNA follows: TGTGCCAGCAGTATGTCCGGGGTTGAGACCCAGTACTAC.